This record looks at one T cell receptor (beta chain) sequence and its context. The antigen is unknown. CDR3 length: 14 amino acids. Germline V gene sequence: CDR1 LNHDA, CDR2 SQIVND (reference sequence). The V gene end was trimmed by 7 bases and the J gene end by 8 bases; junction bases not matched to a gene: 9. The data belong to a study of T cell responses to AZD1222 COVID-19 vaccine. Overall study findings and caveats: Clonal diversity was possibly underestimated, and the donors were mostly white British, with more females. Only a handful of AZD1222 recipients, more than 5 in all, had baseline seropositivity. Reportedly, close to half of spike-specific TCRs are directed against unmutated variant regions.

Some clones are missing from TCRdb's copy, which holds only in-frame ones; the method was immunoSEQ multiplex PCR. This sample yields about 120,000 clones, of which 80% to 90% are seen a single time; approximately 3.1% belongs to the top ten. The chain employs TRBV19 and TRBJ2-2, with 8 bases matching TRBD1. This clonotype originated in an adult in good health. This sample comprised peripheral blood, obtained on day 0 of AZD1222 vaccination. CDR3 in DNA: TGTGCCAGTACTGAGTTCAGGGGGCGAGGGGAGCTGTTTTTT. Protein sequence: CASTEFRGRGELFF.